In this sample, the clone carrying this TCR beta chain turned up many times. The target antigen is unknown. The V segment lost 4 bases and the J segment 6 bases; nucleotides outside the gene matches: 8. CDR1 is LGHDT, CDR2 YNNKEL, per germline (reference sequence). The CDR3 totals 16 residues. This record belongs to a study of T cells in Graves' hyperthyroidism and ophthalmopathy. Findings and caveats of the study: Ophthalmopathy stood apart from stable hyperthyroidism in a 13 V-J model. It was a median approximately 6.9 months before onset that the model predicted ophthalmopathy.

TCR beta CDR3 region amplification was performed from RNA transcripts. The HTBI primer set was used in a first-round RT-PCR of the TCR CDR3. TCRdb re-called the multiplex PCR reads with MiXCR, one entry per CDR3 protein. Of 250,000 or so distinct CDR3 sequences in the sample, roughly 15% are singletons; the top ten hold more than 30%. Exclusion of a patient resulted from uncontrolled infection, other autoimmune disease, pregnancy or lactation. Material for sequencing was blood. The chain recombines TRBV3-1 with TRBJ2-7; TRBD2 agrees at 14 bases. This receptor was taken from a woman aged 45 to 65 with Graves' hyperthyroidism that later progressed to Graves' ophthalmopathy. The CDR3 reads CASSPGLAGVAREQYF. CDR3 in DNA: TGTGCCAGCAGCCCGGGACTAGCGGGAGTAGCTCGCGAGCAGTACTTC.